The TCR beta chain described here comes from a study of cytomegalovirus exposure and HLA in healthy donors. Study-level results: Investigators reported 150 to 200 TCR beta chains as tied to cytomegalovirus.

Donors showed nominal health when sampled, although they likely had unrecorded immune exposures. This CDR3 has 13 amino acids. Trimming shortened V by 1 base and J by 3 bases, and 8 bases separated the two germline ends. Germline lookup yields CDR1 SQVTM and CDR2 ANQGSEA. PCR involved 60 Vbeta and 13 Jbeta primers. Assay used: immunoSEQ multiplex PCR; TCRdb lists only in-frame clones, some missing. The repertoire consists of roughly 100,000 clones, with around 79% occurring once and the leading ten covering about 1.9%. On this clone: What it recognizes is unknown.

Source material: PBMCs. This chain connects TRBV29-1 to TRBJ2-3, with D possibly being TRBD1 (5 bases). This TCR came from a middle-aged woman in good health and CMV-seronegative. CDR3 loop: CSVEAQGTDTQYF. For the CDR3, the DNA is TGCAGCGTTGAAGCCCAGGGAACAGATACGCAGTATTTT.